The present TCR beta chain was sequenced within a study of cytomegalovirus exposure and HLA in healthy donors. 60 Vbeta and 13 Jbeta primers were used in PCR. Clones were read by immunoSEQ multiplex PCR, and TCRdb kept only the in-frame ones, dropping some. Of about 160,000 clones listed, approximately 84% are singletons. V gave up 0 bases and J gave up 0 bases, with 10 bases separating them. Germline V gives CDR1 SGHRS, CDR2 YFSETQ. The CDR3 has 16 residues. The receptor was isolated from a woman in her forties or fifties in good health and CMV-seropositive. The sample taken for sequencing was PBMCs. The genes are TRBV5-1 and TRBJ1-3; tentative D call: TRBD1 (5 bases). CDR3 sequence reads: CASSLGGMHSGNTIYF. CDR3 sequence (DNA): TGCGCCAGCAGCTTGGGGGGCATGCACTCTGGAAACACCATATATTTT. Full variable domain (rest looked up from reference TRBV5-1 and TRBJ1-3): KAGVTQTPRYLIKTRGQQVTLSCSPISGHRSVSWYQQTPGQGLQFLFEYFSETQRNKGNFPGRFSGRQFSNSRSEMNVSTLELGDSALYLCASSLGGMHSGNTIYFGEGSWLTVV.